This T cell receptor (beta chain) emerged from a study of siplizumab effects on memory and regulatory T cells. The CDR3 consists of 12 residues. Germline V gives CDR1 LNHDA, CDR2 SQIVND (reference sequence). The V and J ends lost 5 bases and 5 bases respectively, with 9 bases between them. The sample holds one count of this clone. Measured with immunoSEQ multiplex PCR; TCRdb has only the in-frame clones, and not every one. The sample has approximately 75,000 clones; 93% are singletons. This chain connects TRBV19 to TRBJ2-5, with D hard to call. What was sequenced was CD8+ T cells sorted from blood. The TCR comes from a human donor in good health. The CDR3 DNA sequence: TGTGCCAGTAGTGGCGACATGGAGACCCAGTACTTC. Translating gives CASSGDMETQYF.